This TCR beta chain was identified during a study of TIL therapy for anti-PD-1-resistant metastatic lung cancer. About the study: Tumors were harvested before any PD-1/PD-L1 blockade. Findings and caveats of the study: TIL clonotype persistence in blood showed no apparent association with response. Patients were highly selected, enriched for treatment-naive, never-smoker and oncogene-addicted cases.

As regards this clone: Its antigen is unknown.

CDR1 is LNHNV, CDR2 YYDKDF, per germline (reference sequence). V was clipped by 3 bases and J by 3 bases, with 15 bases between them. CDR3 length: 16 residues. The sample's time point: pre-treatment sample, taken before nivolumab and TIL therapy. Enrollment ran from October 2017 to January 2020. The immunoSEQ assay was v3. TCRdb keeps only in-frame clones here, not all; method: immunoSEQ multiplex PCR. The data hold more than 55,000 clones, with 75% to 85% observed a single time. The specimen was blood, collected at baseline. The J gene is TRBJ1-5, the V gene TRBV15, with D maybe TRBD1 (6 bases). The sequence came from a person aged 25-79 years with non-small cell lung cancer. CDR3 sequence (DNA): TGTGCCACCAGCAGGATGAAGGACAGAGACAATCAGCCCCAGCATTTT. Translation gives CATSRMKDRDNQPQHF.